This T cell receptor beta chain was obtained from a study of cytomegalovirus exposure and HLA in healthy donors. The study, taken as a whole, reports: Common viral pathogens (according to a later analysis) appeared linked to several of the most significant clusters.

Notes on this clone: Its antigen is as yet unknown.

The PCR had 60 Vbeta and 13 Jbeta primers. Clones were read by immunoSEQ multiplex PCR, and TCRdb kept only the in-frame ones, dropping some. This sample carries about 96,000 clones, approximately 74% of them seen once, and the ten largest clones take roughly 15%. V gave up 5 bases and J gave up 4 bases; unmatched junction bases: 7. Germline CDR1 and CDR2: SGHAT and FQNNGV. The CDR3 has 15 residues. This chain uses TRBV11-2 with TRBJ2-2, with TRBD1 identical over 7 bases. The sequencing input was PBMCs. The source of this sequence is a woman between 70 and 85 years old in good health and CMV-seropositive. DNA for the CDR3: TGTGCCAGCAGCCGGACAGGCTCCAGCACCGGGGAGCTGTTTTTT. It specifies CASSRTGSSTGELFF.